Following are 23 T cell receptor beta chains from one sample sequenced in a study of cytomegalovirus exposure and HLA in healthy donors. 13 Jbeta primers and 60 Vbeta primers were used for the PCR. The repertoire was sequenced with immunoSEQ multiplex PCR; TCRdb's copy has only in-frame clones and lacks some. The data show about 200,000 clones, about four fifths seen once. Sequencing was done on a sample of PBMCs. These TCRs come from a man aged 35 to 55 in good health and CMV-seropositive.

This clone has only a few counts. This chain links TRBV6-5 with TRBJ1-6, with TRBD1 identical over 8 bases. With 6 bases clipped from V and 10 bases from J, the junction kept 8 bases outside the gene matches. The germline V gene has CDR1 MNHEY and CDR2 SVGAGI. The CDR3 runs to 14 residues. The CDR3 protein is CASSEDRVGSPLHF. CDR3 in DNA: TGTGCCAGCAGCGAGGACAGGGTGGGGTCACCCCTCCACTTT.

V usage is TRBV19 and J usage is TRBJ1-5; TRBD1 matches at 7 bases. V lost 9 bases, J lost 2 bases, and 10 bases stayed unmatched. The CDR3 contains 15 residues. The germline gives CDR1 LNHDA, CDR2 SQIVND (reference sequence). CDR3 in amino acids: CASQTGRTGNQPQHF. CDR3 DNA: TGTGCCAGCCAGACAGGGAGGACGGGCAATCAGCCCCAGCATTTT.

This sequence joins TRBV5-1 and TRBJ2-5; D remains ambiguous. Trimming took off 1 base at V and 4 bases at J, with 8 bases between the two ends. The germline V gene has CDR1 SGHRS and CDR2 YFSETQ. This CDR3 region has 13 residues. In nucleotides, the CDR3 is TGCGCCAGCAGCTTGCAGCCGGGAGAGACCCAGTACTTC. It encodes CASSLQPGETQYF.

This chain uses TRBV7-3 with TRBJ2-5; 9 bases are shared with TRBD2. Germline loops: CDR1 SGHTA, CDR2 FQGTGA. Trimming cost V 5 bases and J 4 bases; bases outside gene matches: 8. This CDR3 comprises 15 residues. DNA for the CDR3: TGTGCCAGCAGCGCTGGGGCGGGGGGGCCAGAGACCCAGTACTTC. Amino acids: CASSAGAGGPETQYF.

V gene TRBV7-2 combines with J gene TRBJ1-5, with D maybe TRBD1 (6 bases). Trimming removed 8 bases at V and 2 bases at J, with 16 bases between. This CDR3 region has 15 residues. Germline CDR1 and CDR2: SGHTA and FQGNSA. The CDR3 DNA is TGTGCCAGCCGTCGACACCCAGGGGGCAATCAGCCCCAGCATTTT. Its translation: CASRRHPGGNQPQHF.

The chain combines TRBV7-9 with TRBJ1-4; TRBD1 aligns across 10 bases. Looked up from germline, CDR1 is SEHNR and CDR2 is FQNEAQ (reference sequence). V lost 7 bases and J lost 8; bases outside the gene matches: 10. The CDR3 has 15 residues. For the CDR3, the DNA is TGTGCCAGCACCGAACCGGGACAGGGGAGGGAAAAACTGTTTTTT. It encodes CASTEPGQGREKLFF. The variable domain in full, completed from reference TRBV7-9 and TRBJ1-4, reads DTGVSQNPRHKITKRGQNVTFRCDPISEHNRLYWYRQTLGQGPEFLTYFQNEAQLEKSRLLSDRFSAERPKGSFSTLEIQRTEQGDSAMYLCASTEPGQGREKLFFGSGTQLSVL.

This chain links TRBV28 with TRBJ2-1, with TRBD2 identical over 9 bases. There are 17 residues in the CDR3. Germline assignment: CDR1 MDHEN and CDR2 SYDVKM. The trim removed 5 bases at V and 4 bases at J, leaving 12 bases unmatched. CDR3 protein: CASSPRPGTSRYNEQFF. The CDR3 region has the DNA TGTGCCAGCAGTCCCCGCCCCGGGACTAGCAGGTACAATGAGCAGTTCTTC.

The chain carries TRBV14 and TRBJ2-1; no definite D call. V was trimmed by 3 bases and J by 6 bases, leaving 3 bases between them. The CDR3 consists of 11 residues. In germline, CDR1 is SGHDN, CDR2 FVKESK. The CDR3 DNA sequence: TGTGCCAGCAGCCATCTCAATGAGCAGTTCTTC. It is translated as CASSHLNEQFF.

V gene TRBV7-9 combines with J gene TRBJ2-1; D perhaps matches TRBD2 (7 bases). The CDR3 sequence is 11 residues long. Germline V CDR1 and CDR2: SEHNR, FQNEAQ (reference sequence). With 2 bases removed from V and 13 bases from J, the gap between germline ends came to 9 bases. The CDR3 DNA sequence: TGTGCCAGCAGCTTATGGGGGGGCCAGTTCTTC. It yields the protein CASSLWGGQFF.

This chain connects TRBV6-1 to TRBJ2-7, with D possibly being TRBD2 (6 bases). V shed 3 bases and J shed 6 bases, with 15 bases lying between them. Per germline, CDR1 MNHNS and CDR2 SASEGT. The CDR3 runs to 14 residues. The CDR3 spells CASSDPQRGGEQYF. CDR3 in DNA: TGTGCCAGCAGTGACCCGCAAAGGGGAGGCGAGCAGTACTTC.

This clone was found a few times. V usage is TRBV5-8 and J usage is TRBJ2-5; 10 nucleotides agree with TRBD2. Germline CDR1 reads SGHTS; CDR2 reads YDEGEE. The CDR3 spans 16 residues. V trimming: 4 bases; J trimming: 3 bases; junction bases outside the gene matches: 9. The CDR3 sequence is CASSPGGTSEEETQYF. The CDR3 nucleotides read TGTGCCAGCAGCCCGGGAGGGACTAGCGAAGAAGAGACCCAGTACTTC.

V is TRBV7-9 and J is TRBJ1-4; D ambiguous. This CDR3 comprises 16 residues. Germline CDR1 and CDR2: SEHNR and FQNEAQ (reference sequence). V was shortened by 5 bases and J by 0 bases, with 13 bases between the two germline ends. The CDR3 coding sequence is TGTGCCAGCAGCGACCATAGCGGAGCAACTAATGAAAAACTGTTTTTT. It yields the protein CASSDHSGATNEKLFF.

V gene TRBV6-1 combines with J gene TRBJ2-7, with D hard to call. Germline V gene sequence: CDR1 MNHNS, CDR2 SASEGT. With 7 bases removed from V and 0 bases from J, the gap between germline ends came to 13 bases. The CDR3 runs 14 residues. CDR3 bases: TGTGCCAGCATTGGCGCAAGGAGCTCCTACGAGCAGTACTTC. Translation: CASIGARSSYEQYF.

The rearrangement joins TRBV25-1 to TRBJ2-1, with 12 bases that match TRBD2. The V segment lost 2 bases and the J segment 7 bases; nucleotides outside the gene matches: 6. The germline V gene encodes CDR1 MGHDK and CDR2 SYGVNS. The CDR3 has 16 amino acids. CDR3 residues: CASSEPLAGGPNEQFF. The CDR3 DNA reads as TGTGCCAGCAGTGAACCGCTAGCGGGGGGGCCTAATGAGCAGTTCTTC.

The J gene is TRBJ2-7, the V gene TRBV7-9, with 8 bases matching TRBD1. J lost 2 bases, V lost 6 bases, and 6 bases had no gene match. The CDR3 totals 14 residues. Germline V gene lookup returns CDR1 SEHNR and CDR2 FQNEAQ (reference sequence). This chain's CDR3 is CASSSGQGAYEQYF. The CDR3 DNA follows: TGTGCCAGCAGTTCCGGACAGGGAGCCTACGAGCAGTACTTC. The entire variable domain, with the rest obtained from reference TRBV7-9 and TRBJ2-7, is as follows: DTGVSQNPRHKITKRGQNVTFRCDPISEHNRLYWYRQTLGQGPEFLTYFQNEAQLEKSRLLSDRFSAERPKGSFSTLEIQRTEQGDSAMYLCASSSGQGAYEQYFGPGTRLTVT.

V and J are TRBV5-4 and TRBJ1-6; D is unclear. The CDR3 spans 15 residues. The V gene's germline CDR1 is SGHNT and CDR2 YYREEE (reference sequence). V lost 0 bases and J 5 bases, leaving 9 bases between the germline ends. The chain's CDR3 is CASSLDHTNNSPLHF. The CDR3 region has the DNA TGTGCCAGCAGCTTGGATCACACCAATAATTCACCCCTCCACTTT.

The chain links TRBV6-5 to TRBJ1-1; 7 nucleotides agree with TRBD1. This CDR3 comprises 15 residues. J gave up 1 base and V 5 bases, and 7 bases lay outside the gene matches. CDR1 and CDR2 from the germline V gene are MNHEY and SVGAGI. CDR3 residues: CASSPHRGENTEAFF. CDR3 nucleotide sequence: TGTGCCAGCAGTCCTCACAGGGGCGAGAACACTGAAGCTTTCTTT.

The chain has TRBV6-5 and TRBJ2-3; TRBD2 aligns across 8 bases. The V segment lost 2 bases and the J segment 2 bases; nucleotides outside the gene matches: 3. The CDR3 spans 15 residues. Germline CDR1 reads MNHEY; CDR2 reads SVGAGI. Written as DNA, the CDR3 is TGTGCCAGCAGTTACCCAGCGGGAGCCACAGATACGCAGTATTTT. Encoded protein: CASSYPAGATDTQYF.

The chain uses TRBV19 and TRBJ2-1, with a weak D call TRBD2 (5 bases). This CDR3 spans 14 amino acids. V shed 2 bases and J shed 4 bases, with 9 bases lying between them. CDR1 LNHDA and CDR2 SQIVND come from the germline V gene (reference sequence). The CDR3, as DNA: TGTGCCAGTAGTATAAAAACGGGGTACAATGAGCAGTTCTTC. The encoded protein is CASSIKTGYNEQFF.

On this clone: Different DNA sequences within this sample yield the same CDR3. The genes are TRBV5-1 and TRBJ2-5; weak D call: TRBD1 (5 bases). The CDR3 has 14 residues. Trimming left V 5 bases short and J 4 bases short, with 15 bases between. From germline, CDR1 is SGHRS and CDR2 YFSETQ. CDR3 in DNA: TGCGCCAGCAGTTTGAGGACAACGGGAGAGACCCAGTACTTC. Protein sequence: CASSLRTTGETQYF. The whole variable domain, remainder taken from reference TRBV5-1 and TRBJ2-5, is KAGVTQTPRYLIKTRGQQVTLSCSPISGHRSVSWYQQTPGQGLQFLFEYFSETQRNKGNFPGRFSGRQFSNSRSEMNVSTLELGDSALYLCASSLRTTGETQYFGPGTRLLVL.

The rearrangement uses TRBV28 and TRBJ1-2, with 7 nucleotides matching TRBD1. V lost 3 bases, J lost 4 bases, and 2 bases stayed unmatched. Germline CDR1 and CDR2: MDHEN and SYDVKM. This CDR3 contains 13 residues. Written as DNA, the CDR3 is TGTGCCAGCAGTTTGACAGGGATCTATGGCTACACCTTC. As protein: CASSLTGIYGYTF.

The chain links TRBV7-2 to TRBJ2-3; 13 bases fit TRBD2. This CDR3 comprises 17 residues. CDR1 and CDR2 (germline): SGHTA, FQGNSA. The CDR3 region is CATHLGLAGPSTDTQYF. CDR3 nucleotides: TGTGCAACCCATCTGGGACTAGCGGGGCCCTCCACAGATACGCAGTATTTT.

The chain couples TRBV6-1 to TRBJ2-3; D perhaps matches TRBD1 (5 bases). CDR3 length: 15 residues. V shed 5 bases and J shed 6 bases, with 18 bases lying between them. Germline loops: CDR1 MNHNS, CDR2 SASEGT. CDR3 amino acids: CASSPDSRGGDTQYF. CDR3 coding DNA: TGTGCCAGCAGTCCCGACAGTAGGGGTGGGGATACGCAGTATTTT.